Shown below are 17 T cell receptor beta chains from a single sample sequenced in a study of cytomegalovirus exposure and HLA in healthy donors. Vbeta (60) and Jbeta (13) primers were used in the PCR. Repertoires were generated with immunoSEQ multiplex PCR, while TCRdb's copy carries only in-frame clones and drops some. Here the sample spans 200,000 to 250,000 clones, 76% being singletons. The sample comprised PBMCs. These receptors originate from a man aged 18-30 years in good health and CMV-seronegative.

The CDR3 spells CASSYGGTKNEQFF. CDR3 bases: TGTGCCAGCAGTTACGGTGGGACTAAAAATGAGCAGTTCTTC. The J gene is TRBJ2-1, the V gene TRBV6-5, with 7 nucleotides matching TRBD2. Per germline, CDR1 MNHEY and CDR2 SVGAGI. J gave up 7 bases and V 2 bases, and 5 bases lay outside the gene matches. This CDR3 is built from 14 residues.

A single count supports this clone. The V gene is TRBV27, the J gene TRBJ2-1, with D possibly TRBD1 on 6 matching bases. Trimming shortened V by 6 bases and J by 6 bases, and 15 bases separated the two germline ends. The V gene's germline CDR1 is MNHEY and CDR2 SMNVEV (reference sequence). The CDR3 is made up of 14 amino acids. The CDR3 bases are TGTGCCAGCAGCTCGGGACAAAAGCTCAATGAGCAGTTCTTC. It codes for CASSSGQKLNEQFF.

Only one count was recorded for this clone. One junction end disagrees with the germline gene, perhaps due to a read error. The V gene is TRBV7-2, the J gene TRBJ2-5; TRBD1 agrees at 8 bases. Germline assignment: CDR1 SGHTA and CDR2 FQGNSA. This CDR3 is built from 16 residues. The CDR3 spells CASSLAGTGGQETQYF. The DNA for the CDR3 is TGTGCCAGCAGCCTAGCCGGGACAGGTGGACAAGAGACCCAGTACTTC.

The chain employs TRBV9 and TRBJ1-2; tentatively, D is TRBD1 (6 bases). The CDR3 contains 15 residues. The germline V gene has CDR1 SGDLS and CDR2 YYNGEE. The germline V and J ends were trimmed by 4 bases and 2 bases, with 15 bases remaining between them. For the CDR3, the DNA is TGTGCCAGCAGCTCTCGTGGGGGCGGAAACTATGGCTACACCTTC. Translating gives CASSSRGGGNYGYTF.

The chain combines TRBV5-1 with TRBJ1-4; D is perhaps TRBD1 (5 bases). Germline assignment: CDR1 SGHRS and CDR2 YFSETQ. The germline V and J ends were trimmed by 0 bases and 8 bases, with 11 bases remaining between them. This CDR3 has 14 residues. CDR3 DNA sequence: TGCGCCAGCAGCTTGGGCCAGGGAGGGGAAAAACTGTTTTTT. This gives the protein CASSLGQGGEKLFF.

The V and J genes are TRBV15 and TRBJ2-3; 10 bases are a match to TRBD2. CDR1 is LNHNV and CDR2 is YYDKDF in the germline V gene (reference sequence). The CDR3 spans 18 residues. J gave up 1 base and V 1 base, and 8 bases lay outside the gene matches. The CDR3 nucleotides are TGTGCCACCAGCAGAGTCCACTTAGCGGGAGGAGGCACAGATACGCAGTATTTT. Translated: CATSRVHLAGGGTDTQYF.

V is TRBV28 and J is TRBJ1-2; D not resolved. Germline V gives CDR1 MDHEN, CDR2 SYDVKM. V was trimmed by 7 bases and J by 2 bases, leaving 17 bases between them. There are 15 residues in the CDR3. The DNA for the CDR3 is TGTGCCAGCACCCTTGATGGAGTGTGGAACTATGGCTACACCTTC. Translation: CASTLDGVWNYGYTF.

The chain employs TRBV19 and TRBJ2-2; TRBD2 matches at 9 bases. Looked up from germline, CDR1 is LNHDA and CDR2 is SQIVND (reference sequence). With V trimmed by 3 bases and J by 5 bases, 10 bases remained unmatched. The CDR3 runs 17 residues. CDR3 DNA: TGTGCCAGTAGTATCGGGGCGGGAGGGCCGAGGACCGGGGAGCTGTTTTTT. Translated: CASSIGAGGPRTGELFF.

This clone has only one observation. The chain uses TRBV18 and TRBJ2-7; D remains ambiguous. The CDR3 is 15 residues long. The V gene's germline CDR1 is KGHSH and CDR2 LQKENI. The V gene lost 6 bases and the J gene lost 2 bases, with 17 bases spanning the gap. As DNA, the CDR3 is TGTGCCAGCTCGCCTAGTCCCGGCACTCCCTACGAGCAGTACTTC. The encoded protein is CASSPSPGTPYEQYF.

The V call is TRBV27, the J call TRBJ1-2; possibly TRBD1 for D (6 bases). The CDR3 runs to 13 residues. Germline lookup yields CDR1 MNHEY and CDR2 SMNVEV (reference sequence). V was shortened by 7 bases and J by 0 bases, with 9 bases between the two germline ends. The CDR3 nucleotides are TGTGCCAGCATCGGGGGGCCTAACTATGGCTACACCTTC. As protein: CASIGGPNYGYTF.

V gene TRBV23-1 combines with J gene TRBJ1-2; tentative D call: TRBD1 (6 bases). TRBV23-1 is an ORF, and what it does is uncertain. The CDR3 totals 17 residues. The V gene lost 2 bases and the J gene lost 2 bases, with 18 bases spanning the gap. The CDR3 sequence: CASSQPDEDSRNYGYTF. Written as DNA, the CDR3 is TGCGCCAGCAGTCAACCAGACGAGGACAGCCGAAACTATGGCTACACCTTC.

CDR3 sequence reads: CASSFGNTEAFF. The CDR3 nucleotides are TGTGCCAGCAGTTTCGGGAACACTGAAGCTTTCTTT. The chain joins TRBV6-5 to TRBJ1-1; no clear D gene. CDR3 length: 12 residues. Germline V gives CDR1 MNHEY, CDR2 SVGAGI. The V end was cut by 4 bases, the J end by 1 base, with 4 bases between.

The rearrangement joins TRBV2 to TRBJ2-7; TRBD1 might be the D (6 bases). Between the trimmed V and J ends, which lost 1 base and 0 bases, there was a span of 13 bases. This CDR3 is built from 16 residues. Germline V gene sequence: CDR1 SNHLY, CDR2 FYNNEI. Here the CDR3 DNA reads TGTGCCAGCAGTGAAGGGCAGGGGCCCTACTCCTACGAGCAGTACTTC. Protein product: CASSEGQGPYSYEQYF.

The chain joins TRBV28 to TRBJ1-2; tentatively, D is TRBD1 (6 bases). V lost 4 bases and J lost 8, with 23 bases in between. CDR1 is MDHEN, CDR2 SYDVKM, per germline. The CDR3 sequence is 16 residues long. The CDR3 DNA is TGTGCCAGCAGTTCTCCCCCGGGGGGCGCATCGCAGGGCTACACCTTC. Protein sequence: CASSSPPGGASQGYTF.

The rearrangement links TRBV7-2 to TRBJ1-1; 9 positions agree with TRBD1. This CDR3 has 13 residues. The germline V gene encodes CDR1 SGHTA and CDR2 FQGNSA. V gave up 5 bases and J gave up 4 bases; unmatched junction bases: 2. CDR3 DNA: TGTGCCAGCAGCCAGACAGGGGGCACTGAAGCTTTCTTT. Protein: CASSQTGGTEAFF. The whole variable domain, filled in from reference TRBV7-2 and TRBJ1-1, reads GAGVSQSPSNKVTEKGKDVELRCDPISGHTALYWYRQSLGQGLEFLIYFQGNSAPDKSGLPSDRFSAERTGGSVSTLTIQRTQQEDSAVYLCASSQTGGTEAFFGQGTRLTVV.

This clone has just a few counts. This chain uses TRBV10-3 with TRBJ2-3; 10 bases fit TRBD1. V gave up 5 bases and J gave up 1 base; unmatched junction bases: 3. The V gene's germline CDR1 is ENHRY and CDR2 SYGVKD. CDR3 length equals 15 residues. CDR3 bases: TGTGCCATCAGTCCTGGACAGGGGGGCACAGATACGCAGTATTTT. This sequence encodes CAISPGQGGTDTQYF.

The J gene is TRBJ2-5, the V gene TRBV18, with D possibly matching TRBD1 (5 bases). Trimming left V 0 bases short and J 2 bases short, with 7 bases between. Germline loops: CDR1 KGHSH, CDR2 LQKENI. The CDR3 has 14 residues. CDR3 loop: CASSPPGQQETQYF. The CDR3 nucleotides read TGTGCCAGCTCACCACCGGGGCAGCAAGAGACCCAGTACTTC.